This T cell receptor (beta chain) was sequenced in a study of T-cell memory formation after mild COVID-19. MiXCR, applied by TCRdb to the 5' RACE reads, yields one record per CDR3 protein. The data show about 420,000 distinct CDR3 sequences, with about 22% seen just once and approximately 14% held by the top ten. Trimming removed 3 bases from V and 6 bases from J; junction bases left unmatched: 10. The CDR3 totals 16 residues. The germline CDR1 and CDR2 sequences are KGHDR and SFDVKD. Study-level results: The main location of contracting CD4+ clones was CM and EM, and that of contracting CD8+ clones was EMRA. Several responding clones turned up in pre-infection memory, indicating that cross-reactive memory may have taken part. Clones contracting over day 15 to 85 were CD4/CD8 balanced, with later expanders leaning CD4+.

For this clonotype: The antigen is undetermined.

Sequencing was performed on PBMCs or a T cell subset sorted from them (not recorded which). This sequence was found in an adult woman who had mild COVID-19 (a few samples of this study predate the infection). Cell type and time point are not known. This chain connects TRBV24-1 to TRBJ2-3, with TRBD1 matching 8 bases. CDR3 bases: TGTGCCACCAGTGATACAAGGACAGGGCGCAGCGATACGCAGTATTTT. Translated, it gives CATSDTRTGRSDTQYF.